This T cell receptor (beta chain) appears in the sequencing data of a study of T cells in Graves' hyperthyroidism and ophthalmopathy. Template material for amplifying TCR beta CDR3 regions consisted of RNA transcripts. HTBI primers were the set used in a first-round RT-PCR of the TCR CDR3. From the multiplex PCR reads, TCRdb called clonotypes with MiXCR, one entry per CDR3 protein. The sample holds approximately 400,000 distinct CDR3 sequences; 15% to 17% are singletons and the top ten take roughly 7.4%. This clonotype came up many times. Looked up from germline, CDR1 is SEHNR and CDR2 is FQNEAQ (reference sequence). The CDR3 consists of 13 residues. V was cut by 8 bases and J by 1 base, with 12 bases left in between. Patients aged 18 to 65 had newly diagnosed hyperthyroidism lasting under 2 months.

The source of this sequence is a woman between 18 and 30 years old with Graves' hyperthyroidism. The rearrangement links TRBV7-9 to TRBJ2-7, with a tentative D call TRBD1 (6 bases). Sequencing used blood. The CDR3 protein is CASLRDTSYEQYF. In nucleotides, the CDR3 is TGTGCCAGCCTCCGGGACACTTCCTACGAGCAGTACTTC. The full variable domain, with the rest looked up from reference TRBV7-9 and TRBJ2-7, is DTGVSQNPRHKITKRGQNVTFRCDPISEHNRLYWYRQTLGQGPEFLTYFQNEAQLEKSRLLSDRFSAERPKGSFSTLEIQRTEQGDSAMYLCASLRDTSYEQYFGPGTRLTVT.